This T cell receptor (beta chain) was identified during a study of T cells in Graves' hyperthyroidism and ophthalmopathy. This clonotype was observed at least ten times. The antigen is unknown. Template material for amplifying TCR beta CDR3 regions consisted of RNA transcripts. RT-PCR in the first round (using the HTBI primer set) targeted the TCR CDR3. TCRdb re-derived calls from the multiplex PCR reads in MiXCR, one entry per CDR3 protein. The data hold fewer than 400,000 distinct CDR3 sequences, with around a sixth observed a single time. Points from the study as a whole: Most thyroid clonotypes expanded above 0.001 were also detected in blood.

Sequencing was done on a sample of blood. This clonotype was obtained from a woman aged 18-29 years with Graves' hyperthyroidism that later progressed to Graves' ophthalmopathy.

CDR3 residues: CATSREGRREARDEQFF. The CDR3 bases are TGTGCCACCAGCAGAGAAGGGAGGAGGGAGGCCCGAGATGAGCAGTTCTTC. The rearrangement links TRBV15 to TRBJ2-1; a weak D match, TRBD2 (6 bases). There are 17 residues in the CDR3. V was clipped by 0 bases and J by 8 bases, with 20 bases between them. Per the germline V gene, CDR1 is LNHNV and CDR2 is YYDKDF (reference sequence).